Listed here are 9 T cell receptor beta chains from one sample, sequenced in a study of cytomegalovirus exposure and HLA in healthy donors. The PCR contained 60 Vbeta and 13 Jbeta primers. Here immunoSEQ multiplex PCR was the method, and the copy in TCRdb shows in-frame clones only, minus some. The sample has approximately 130,000 clones; around 79% are singletons. Sequenced input: PBMCs. These receptors were obtained from a woman aged 40 to 49 in good health and CMV-seronegative.

The rearrangement joins TRBV11-2 to TRBJ2-7; TRBD2 matches at 13 bases. The CDR3 runs to 15 residues. The ends lost 2 bases at V and 7 bases at J; junction bases unmatched: 5. CDR1 SGHAT and CDR2 FQNNGV come from the germline V gene. CDR3 amino acids: CASSLSGGLAGEQYF. The CDR3 region has the DNA TGTGCCAGCAGCTTAAGCGGGGGACTAGCGGGAGAGCAGTACTTC.

The chain recombines TRBV5-6 with TRBJ2-3, with D perhaps TRBD1 (6 bases). In germline, CDR1 is SGHDT, CDR2 YYEEEE. The CDR3 spans 14 residues. V was pared by 4 bases and J by 11 bases, with 20 bases between. CDR3 in amino acids: CASSIGQFRTGQYF. CDR3 in DNA: TGTGCCAGCAGCATAGGACAGTTTCGCACCGGGCAGTATTTT.

The V call is TRBV7-8, the J call TRBJ1-1; possible D gene TRBD1, 5 bases. The CDR3 is 15 amino acids. Trimming took off 6 bases at V and 0 bases at J, with 14 bases between the two ends. CDR1 SGHVS and CDR2 FQNEAQ come from the germline V gene. Written as DNA, the CDR3 is TGTGCCAGCAGTACCCTGACAGCGCTGAACACTGAAGCTTTCTTT. This gives the protein CASSTLTALNTEAFF.

V usage is TRBV7-2 and J usage is TRBJ1-3; 8 bases are shared with TRBD1. This CDR3 comprises 15 residues. The germline CDR1 and CDR2 sequences are SGHTA and FQGNSA. J gave up 0 bases and V 6 bases, and 4 bases lay outside the gene matches. This CDR3 is CASRPTGDSGNTIYF. CDR3 DNA: TGTGCCAGCAGGCCGACAGGGGACTCTGGAAACACCATATATTTT.

The chain combines TRBV7-9 with TRBJ2-7, with 9 bases that match TRBD1. The trim removed 3 bases at V and 2 bases at J, leaving 5 bases unmatched. CDR1 SEHNR and CDR2 FQNEAQ come from the germline V gene (reference sequence). The length of the CDR3 is 15 residues. CDR3 coding DNA: TGTGCCAGCAGCTTCCGGACAGGGGTGACCTACGAGCAGTACTTC. Translated: CASSFRTGVTYEQYF.

The gene calls are TRBV4-3 and TRBJ2-7, with 8 bases lining up with TRBD1. With 4 bases clipped from V and 1 base from J, the junction kept 3 bases outside the gene matches. Germline CDR1 reads LGHNA; CDR2 reads YSLEER. This CDR3 contains 14 residues. As DNA, the CDR3 is TGCGCCAGCAGCCCCGGGACAGGTTCCTACGAGCAGTACTTC. Protein product: CASSPGTGSYEQYF.

The V and J genes are TRBV5-1 and TRBJ1-1; no reliable D call. Germline V gene data show CDR1 as SGHRS and CDR2 as YFSETQ. CDR3 length equals 13 residues. Trimming removed 2 bases at V and 6 bases at J, with 11 bases between. DNA for the CDR3: TGCGCCAGCAGCTTTGAGGTGCGGGCTGAAGCTTTCTTT. This gives the protein CASSFEVRAEAFF.

This clone was found once. The chain links TRBV10-1 to TRBJ2-1, with 14 bases aligning to TRBD2. Germline assignment: CDR1 WNHNN and CDR2 SYGVQD (reference sequence). Losses at the gene ends were 2 bases for V and 4 bases for J; bases not matched to a gene: 7. This CDR3 region has 18 residues. Here the CDR3 reads CASSERLAGGPGYNEQFF. Written as DNA, the CDR3 is TGCGCCAGCAGTGAGCGACTAGCGGGAGGGCCGGGATACAATGAGCAGTTCTTC.

V is TRBV11-2 and J is TRBJ2-5; D might be TRBD2 (5 bases). Trimming took off 5 bases at V and 7 bases at J, with 20 bases between the two ends. CDR1 and CDR2 from the germline V gene are SGHAT and FQNNGV. The CDR3 loop spans 15 amino acids. For the CDR3, the DNA is TGTGCCAGCAGCCAATTTGACCCCCGAGAGGGGACCCAGTACTTC. The encoded protein is CASSQFDPREGTQYF.